The present T cell receptor (beta chain) was sequenced within a study of blood T cells in healthy people across ages. The second PCR ran roughly 7 to 12 cycles with a sample-barcoded 5' primer and J-beta primers. TCRdb used MiXCR to reprocess the 5' RACE reads, holding one entry per CDR3 protein. Of hundreds of thousands of distinct CDR3 sequences in the sample, 55% to 75% were seen once. The study's findings and limits: Significant beta diversity loss was already apparent by age around 40, declining roughly linearly.

Details on this clonotype: Its antigen remains unidentified.

V shed 5 bases, J shed 5 bases, and the junction held 10 bases outside the gene matches. The CDR3 extends over 15 amino acids. From germline, CDR1 is LNHNV and CDR2 YYDKDF (reference sequence). The rearrangement joins TRBV15 to TRBJ2-3, with 7 nucleotides matching TRBD1. Sequencing was performed on blood. This sequence was found in a man aged 25 to 45 in good health. CDR3 loop: CATSRFKGGIDTQYF. CDR3 coding DNA: TGTGCCACCAGCCGATTCAAAGGGGGCATAGATACGCAGTATTTT.